The entry below gives a single T cell receptor beta chain sequence along with its context. Sorted-subset replicate PCR reactions contained roughly 200 ng DNA, corresponding to 29,000 or so T cell genomes. Sequenced by immunoSEQ multiplex PCR; TCRdb stores in-frame clones only, minus some. This table holds approximately 650,000 clones, 95% found once. These data belong to a study of shared clonotypes between healthy human individuals. CD45RO-negative, CCR7-positively selected cells formed the naive CD8 fraction, excluding terminally differentiated effector memory CD45RA+ cells. This clonotype was sampled from a woman in her 30s in good health. Material: naive CD8+ T cells sorted from blood.

Here the CDR3 reads CASNPGNTEAFF. In nucleotides, the CDR3 is TGTGCCAGTAATCCGGGGAACACTGAAGCTTTCTTT. V is TRBV19 and J is TRBJ1-1, with unresolved D. CDR3 length: 12 amino acids. Trimming took 7 bases from V and 1 from J, leaving 7 bases between them. Per the germline V gene, CDR1 is LNHDA and CDR2 is SQIVND (reference sequence).